What follows are 25 T cell receptor beta chains derived from one specimen sequenced in a study of PD-L1 blockade in urothelial cancer. Sequenced by immunoSEQ multiplex PCR; TCRdb stores in-frame clones only, minus some. The sample consists of around 100,000 clones, around 90% of them appearing once. Indicated time point: pretreatment peripheral blood. The sequences come from PBMCs, collected around atezolizumab (anti-PD-L1) treatment. The receptors come from a man between 60 and 75 years old with urothelial cancer.

J is TRBJ1-2 and V is TRBV6-6; no reliable D call. The CDR3 extends over 14 amino acids. Germline V gives CDR1 MNHNY, CDR2 SVGAGI (reference sequence). The ends were cut back, 11 bases at V and 2 bases at J, with 18 bases in the middle. For the CDR3, the DNA is TGTGCCGCCCGTCAGACTGCAGCGAACTATGGCTACACCTTC. Translation gives CAARQTAANYGYTF.

The chain uses TRBV11-2 and TRBJ1-2; D is unresolved. V was clipped by 3 bases and J by 4 bases, with 9 bases between them. Germline CDR1 and CDR2: SGHAT and FQNNGV. This CDR3 spans 13 amino acids. CDR3 in amino acids: CASSFGPSYGYTF. The CDR3 DNA is TGTGCCAGCAGCTTCGGTCCTAGCTATGGCTACACCTTC.

The V gene is TRBV7-8, the J gene TRBJ1-3, with 7 bases lining up with TRBD1. This CDR3 contains 14 residues. Germline CDR1 reads SGHVS; CDR2 reads FQNEAQ. The ends lost 5 bases at V and 2 bases at J; junction bases unmatched: 3. The CDR3 protein is CASSLTGTGNTIYF. The CDR3 nucleotides are TGTGCCAGCAGCCTGACAGGGACTGGAAACACCATATATTTT.

This chain joins TRBV9 and TRBJ1-3; 7 bases match TRBD1. The V and J ends lost 3 bases and 8 bases, in that order; junction bases with no gene match: 11. Germline V lookup: CDR1 SGDLS, CDR2 YYNGEE. The CDR3 contains 15 residues. The CDR3 nucleotides are TGTGCCAGCAGCGGCGGTAGGGGGCTTCGCCACACCATATATTTT. Protein sequence: CASSGGRGLRHTIYF.

The chain has TRBV30 and TRBJ1-1; 8 bases are a match to TRBD1. V dropped 2 bases and J dropped 7; count of bases not matched to a gene: 3. This CDR3 contains 12 residues. In germline, CDR1 is GTSNPN, CDR2 SVGIG (reference sequence). The CDR3 protein is CAWSKQGGEAFF. CDR3 DNA: TGTGCCTGGAGTAAACAGGGGGGTGAAGCTTTCTTT.

The chain links TRBV29-1 to TRBJ2-7; D gene unclear. V shed 4 bases and J shed 6 bases, with 7 bases lying between them. The germline gives CDR1 SQVTM, CDR2 ANQGSEA. The CDR3 contains 10 residues. CDR3 residues: CSVGDIEQYF. The CDR3 nucleotides read TGCAGCGTTGGAGATATCGAGCAGTACTTC.

The count of this clone is one. V is TRBV5-1 and J is TRBJ2-4, with D tentatively TRBD1 (6 bases). The CDR3 runs to 13 residues. In germline, CDR1 is SGHRS, CDR2 YFSETQ. V lost 2 bases and J lost 7, with 10 bases in between. The CDR3 DNA reads as TGCGCCAGCAGCTTTGCAGGGGATAACATTCAGTACTTC. Residues: CASSFAGDNIQYF.

The V gene is TRBV18, the J gene TRBJ2-3; D is possibly TRBD1 (5 bases). Trimming stripped 4 bases from V and 0 bases from J, with 11 bases between. The CDR3 extends over 15 amino acids. Germline CDR1 reads KGHSH; CDR2 reads LQKENI. The CDR3 is CASSQARQSTDTQYF. Written as DNA, the CDR3 is TGTGCCAGCTCACAGGCCCGACAGAGCACAGATACGCAGTATTTT.

The V and J genes are TRBV4-3 and TRBJ1-4; no clear D. V was shortened by 1 base and J by 7 bases, with 7 bases between the two germline ends. CDR3 length: 13 residues. Looked up from germline, CDR1 is LGHNA and CDR2 is YSLEER. CDR3 nucleotides: TGCGCCAGCAGCCAAGGTATTCGTGAAAAACTGTTTTTT. It specifies CASSQGIREKLFF.

The chain combines TRBV7-2 with TRBJ2-7; 7 nucleotides align to TRBD1. V dropped 1 base and J dropped 4; count of bases not matched to a gene: 4. The CDR3 extends over 14 amino acids. The V gene's germline CDR1 is SGHTA and CDR2 FQGNSA. Here the CDR3 reads CASSLDRGRYEQYF. CDR3 DNA: TGTGCCAGCAGCTTAGACAGGGGAAGATACGAGCAGTACTTC.

This clone has only one observation. This chain links TRBV5-6 with TRBJ2-5, with a tentative D call TRBD2 (5 bases). The germline V gene encodes CDR1 SGHDT and CDR2 YYEEEE. V lost 4 bases to trimming and J lost 5 bases, with 15 bases between them. This CDR3 is built from 14 residues. CDR3 residues: CASSPRSGLETQYF. CDR3 DNA sequence: TGTGCCAGCAGCCCCAGGTCGGGGTTGGAGACCCAGTACTTC.

The chain joins TRBV25-1 to TRBJ2-4; 9 bases match TRBD1. Per the germline V gene, CDR1 is MGHDK and CDR2 is SYGVNS. CDR3 length equals 18 residues. The junction had 14 bases not matched to a gene; V was cut back by 3 bases and J by 5 bases. For the CDR3, the DNA is TGTGCCAGCAGTGATCCTAACACCGGGACAGGGAGCGAAAACATTCAGTACTTC. Amino acids: CASSDPNTGTGSENIQYF.

The V gene is TRBV7-2, the J gene TRBJ2-2, with D tentatively TRBD2 (7 bases). Trimming stripped 7 bases from V and 0 bases from J, with 12 bases between. The CDR3 has 15 amino acids. Germline CDR1 is SGHTA and CDR2 is FQGNSA. Written as DNA, the CDR3 is TGTGCCAGCACCGAAGGGGGGGCGAACACCGGGGAGCTGTTTTTT. It yields the protein CASTEGGANTGELFF.

This sequence joins TRBV6-4 and TRBJ2-6, with D hard to call. The CDR3 totals 14 residues. CDR1 MRHNA and CDR2 SNTAGT come from the germline V gene. The ends were cut back, 5 bases at V and 2 bases at J, with 7 bases in the middle. CDR3 DNA: TGTGCCAGCAGTCCCGACACTGGGGCCAACGTCCTGACTTTC. It specifies CASSPDTGANVLTF.

The chain couples TRBV19 to TRBJ2-7, with 7 bases aligning to TRBD1. Trimming removed 5 bases from V and 0 bases from J; junction bases left unmatched: 7. Germline CDR1 LNHDA, CDR2 SQIVND (reference sequence). There are 15 residues in the CDR3. The CDR3 nucleotides read TGTGCCAGTAGTCCCGCCAGGGGGTCCTCCTACGAGCAGTACTTC. This codes for CASSPARGSSYEQYF.

This clone was picked up one time. The chain is built from TRBV11-1 and TRBJ1-2; 8 bases map to TRBD1. Looked up from germline, CDR1 is SGHAT and CDR2 is FQDESV (reference sequence). Germline trimming cut 5 bases from V and 0 bases from J; bases unmatched to any gene: 2. The CDR3 contains 14 residues. CDR3 in amino acids: CASSRDRSNYGYTF. DNA of the CDR3: TGTGCCAGCAGCCGGGACAGGTCTAACTATGGCTACACCTTC.

This sequence joins TRBV10-2 and TRBJ2-1; 8 nucleotides agree with TRBD2. The CDR3 runs 13 residues. V lost 2 bases to trimming and J lost 10 bases; unmatched junction nucleotides: 4. Germline CDR1 WSHSY, CDR2 SAAADI. CDR3 region: CASSEGLAGEQFF. The CDR3 DNA follows: TGCGCCAGCAGTGAGGGACTAGCAGGGGAGCAGTTCTTC.

The chain combines TRBV18 with TRBJ1-4; no clear D. This CDR3 spans 15 amino acids. Germline loops: CDR1 KGHSH, CDR2 LQKENI. V lost 3 bases and J 6 bases, leaving 14 bases between the germline ends. CDR3 bases: TGTGCCAGCTCACCCCGGTCGGGGAACGATGAAAAACTGTTTTTT. Its translation is CASSPRSGNDEKLFF.

This chain joins TRBV27 and TRBJ2-7, with D tentatively TRBD2 (6 bases). Trimming took 6 bases from V and 7 from J, leaving 19 bases between them. Looked up from germline, CDR1 is MNHEY and CDR2 is SMNVEV (reference sequence). The CDR3 is 14 residues long. CDR3 sequence reads: CASRVDWGSGEQYF. The DNA for the CDR3 is TGTGCCAGCAGGGTTGACTGGGGCAGCGGGGAGCAGTACTTC.

This clone was seen more than once but under ten times. The chain joins TRBV5-1 to TRBJ2-7; no clear D gene. Germline CDR1 reads SGHRS; CDR2 reads YFSETQ. This CDR3 has 12 residues. Between the trimmed V and J ends, which lost 0 bases and 3 bases, there was a span of 4 bases. The CDR3 reads CASSLELYEQYF. CDR3 in DNA: TGCGCCAGCAGCTTGGAGCTCTACGAGCAGTACTTC.

This clone was seen a handful of times. This chain links TRBV7-3 with TRBJ1-1; 8 positions match TRBD1. V lost 4 bases and J lost 4; bases outside the gene matches: 5. The CDR3 has 14 amino acids. CDR1 and CDR2 from the germline V gene are SGHTA and FQGTGA. CDR3 amino acids: CASSSTGDATEAFF. The CDR3 bases are TGTGCCAGCAGCTCGACAGGGGATGCCACTGAAGCTTTCTTT.

The chain recombines TRBV6-4 with TRBJ2-7; TRBD2 agrees at 7 bases. J was trimmed by 7 bases and V by 5 bases; bases with no gene match: 11. This CDR3 comprises 14 residues. Germline V gene lookup returns CDR1 MRHNA and CDR2 SNTAGT. CDR3 nucleotide sequence: TGTGCCAGCAGTCTAAGTAGGGCGGGAGTTGAGCAGTACTTC. Its translation: CASSLSRAGVEQYF.

V is TRBV10-3 and J is TRBJ2-5; TRBD1 agrees at 7 bases. The CDR3 is made up of 15 amino acids. Looked up from germline, CDR1 is ENHRY and CDR2 is SYGVKD. The trim removed 6 bases at V and 2 bases at J, leaving 9 bases unmatched. CDR3 DNA: TGTGCCATCAGGGGAGCCTCAGGGGGACAAGAGACCCAGTACTTC. Protein sequence: CAIRGASGGQETQYF.

Regarding this clone: The junction departs from the called germline gene at one end, perhaps through a read error. The J gene is TRBJ2-2, the V gene TRBV7-7; 8 bases are a match to TRBD2. Germline CDR1 is SSHAT and CDR2 is FNYEAQ (reference sequence). The CDR3 is 16 residues long. CDR3 sequence: CASSATSDLNTGELFF. The CDR3 DNA reads as TGTGCTAGCAGCGCGACTAGCGACCTGAACACCGGGGAGCTGTTTTTT. Using reference TRBV7-7 and TRBJ2-2 for the parts outside the CDR3, the full variable domain is GAGVSQSPRYKVTKRGQDVTLRCDPISSHATLYWYQQALGQGPEFLTYFNYEAQPDKSGLPSDRFSAERPEGSISTLTIQRTEQRDSAMYRCASSATSDLNTGELFFGEGSRLTVL.

The J gene is TRBJ1-5, the V gene TRBV6-5, with D possibly being TRBD1 (5 bases). The CDR3 runs 16 residues. V dropped 4 bases and J dropped 5 bases, with 18 bases sitting between them. The germline V gene encodes CDR1 MNHEY and CDR2 SVGAGI. The CDR3 DNA reads as TGTGCCAGCAGTTCTCCCGACACCCAAGGGGATCAGCCCCAGCATTTT. Protein: CASSSPDTQGDQPQHF.